This T cell receptor (beta chain) was sequenced during a study of shared clonotypes between healthy human individuals. Study outcomes and limitations: Rarefaction showed sorted-subset sequencing was incomplete despite large depth. In contrast to clonotypes shared by all four donors, non-shared clonotypes had lower generation probabilities. The naive CD4 repertoires of several donors were compared, and roughly 5% of clonotypes were shared.

Nashville, Tennessee was home to all donors, each a Caucasian adult. A remark on this clone: Its target is unknown.

The protocol was immunoSEQ multiplex PCR, while the TCRdb copy is restricted to in-frame clones and leaves out a portion. This table holds 2 million to 2.5 million clones, more than 90% found once. V gave up 2 bases and J gave up 2 bases, with 12 bases separating them. The CDR3 extends over 15 amino acids. Per the germline V gene, CDR1 is LNHDA and CDR2 is SQIVND (reference sequence). This chain uses TRBV19 with TRBJ1-2; the D gene is possibly TRBD1 (5 bases). Source material: naive CD4+ T cells sorted from blood. Documented subset: CD45RA+ positively selected. The clonotype originates from a young man in good health. The CDR3 spells CASSISGTVNYGYTF. The CDR3 bases are TGTGCCAGTAGTATATCCGGGACGGTGAACTATGGCTACACCTTC.